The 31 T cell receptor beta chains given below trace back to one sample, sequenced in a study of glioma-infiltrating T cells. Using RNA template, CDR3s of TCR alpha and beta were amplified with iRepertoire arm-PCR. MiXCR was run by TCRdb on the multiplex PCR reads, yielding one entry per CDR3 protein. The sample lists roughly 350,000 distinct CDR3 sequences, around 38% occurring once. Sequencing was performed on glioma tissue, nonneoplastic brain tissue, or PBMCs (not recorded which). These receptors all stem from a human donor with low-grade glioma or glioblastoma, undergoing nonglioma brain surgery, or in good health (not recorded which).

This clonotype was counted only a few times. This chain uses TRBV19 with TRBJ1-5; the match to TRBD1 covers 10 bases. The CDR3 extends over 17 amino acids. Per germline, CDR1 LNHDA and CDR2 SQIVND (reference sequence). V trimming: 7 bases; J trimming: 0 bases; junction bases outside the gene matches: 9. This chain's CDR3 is CASTGTGALYSNQPQHF. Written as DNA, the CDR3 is TGTGCCAGTACCGGGACAGGGGCTCTTTATAGCAATCAGCCCCAGCATTTT.

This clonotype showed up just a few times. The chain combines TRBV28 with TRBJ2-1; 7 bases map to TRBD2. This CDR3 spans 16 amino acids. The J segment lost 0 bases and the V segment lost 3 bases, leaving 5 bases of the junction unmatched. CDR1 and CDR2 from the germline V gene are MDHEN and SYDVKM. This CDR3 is CASSLGGSPSYNEQFF. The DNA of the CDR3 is TGTGCCAGCAGTTTGGGGGGGAGTCCCTCCTACAATGAGCAGTTCTTC.

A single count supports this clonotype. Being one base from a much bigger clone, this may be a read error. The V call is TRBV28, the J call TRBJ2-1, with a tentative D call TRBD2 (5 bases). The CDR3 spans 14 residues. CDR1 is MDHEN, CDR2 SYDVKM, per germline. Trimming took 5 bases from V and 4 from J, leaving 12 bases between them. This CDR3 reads CASSPWTSYNEQFF. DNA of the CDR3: TGTGCCAGCAGTCCCTGGACTTCATACAATGAGCAGTTCTTC.

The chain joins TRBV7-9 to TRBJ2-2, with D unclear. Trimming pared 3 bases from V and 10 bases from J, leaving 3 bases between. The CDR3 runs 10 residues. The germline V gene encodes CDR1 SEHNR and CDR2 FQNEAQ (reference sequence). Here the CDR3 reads CASSFKELFF. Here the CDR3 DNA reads TGTGCCAGCAGCTTTAAGGAGCTGTTTTTT.

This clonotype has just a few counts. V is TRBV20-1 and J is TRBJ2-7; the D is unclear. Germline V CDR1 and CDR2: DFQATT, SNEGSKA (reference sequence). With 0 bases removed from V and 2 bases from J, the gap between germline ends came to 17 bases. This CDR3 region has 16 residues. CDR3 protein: CSARDLGGVATYEQYF. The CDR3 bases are TGCAGTGCTAGAGATCTTGGCGGCGTCGCGACCTACGAGCAGTACTTC.

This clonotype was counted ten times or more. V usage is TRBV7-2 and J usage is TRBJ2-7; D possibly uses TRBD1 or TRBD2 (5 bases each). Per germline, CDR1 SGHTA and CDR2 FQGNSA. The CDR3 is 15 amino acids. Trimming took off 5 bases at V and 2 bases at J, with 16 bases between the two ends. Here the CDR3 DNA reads TGTGCCAGCAGCCCGACGCCGGGACGGACCTACGAGCAGTACTTC. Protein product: CASSPTPGRTYEQYF.

CDR3 in DNA: TGTGCCAGCAGCCAAGATGGTCTTGGGCAATATAATTCACCCCTCCACTTT. Amino acids: CASSQDGLGQYNSPLHF. The chain uses TRBV4-2 and TRBJ1-6; no clear D gene. The CDR3 consists of 17 residues. Germline CDR1 and CDR2: LGHNA and YNFKEQ. V lost 0 bases and J 4 bases, leaving 13 bases between the germline ends.

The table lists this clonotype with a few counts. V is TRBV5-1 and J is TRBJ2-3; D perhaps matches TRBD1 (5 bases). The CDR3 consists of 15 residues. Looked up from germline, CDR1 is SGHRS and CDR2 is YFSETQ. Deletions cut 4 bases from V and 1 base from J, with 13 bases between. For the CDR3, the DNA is TGCGCCAGCAGCGCCTCAGGGCCCGGCACAGATACGCAGTATTTT. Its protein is CASSASGPGTDTQYF.

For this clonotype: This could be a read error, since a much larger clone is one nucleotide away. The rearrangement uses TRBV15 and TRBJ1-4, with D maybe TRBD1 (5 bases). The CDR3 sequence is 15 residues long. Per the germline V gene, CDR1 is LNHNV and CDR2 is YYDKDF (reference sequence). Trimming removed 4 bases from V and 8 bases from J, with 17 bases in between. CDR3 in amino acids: CATSIVTGPSEKLFF. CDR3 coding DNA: TGTGCCACCAGCATAGTAACAGGCCCTTCGGAAAAACTGTTTTTT.

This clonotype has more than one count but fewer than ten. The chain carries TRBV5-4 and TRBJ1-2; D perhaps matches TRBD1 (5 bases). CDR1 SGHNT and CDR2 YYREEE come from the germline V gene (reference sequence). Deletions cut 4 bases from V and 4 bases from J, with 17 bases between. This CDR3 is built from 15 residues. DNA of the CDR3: TGTGCCAGCAGCGTTGGGACTTTAAGTGGCTATGGCTACACCTTC. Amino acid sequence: CASSVGTLSGYGYTF.

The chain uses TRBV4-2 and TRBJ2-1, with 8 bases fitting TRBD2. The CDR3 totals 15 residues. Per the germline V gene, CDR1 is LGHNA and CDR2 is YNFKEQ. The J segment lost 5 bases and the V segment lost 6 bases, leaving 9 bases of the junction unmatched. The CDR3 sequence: CASRRPGGPNNEQFF. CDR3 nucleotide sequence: TGTGCCAGCAGGCGGCCGGGAGGGCCGAACAATGAGCAGTTCTTC.

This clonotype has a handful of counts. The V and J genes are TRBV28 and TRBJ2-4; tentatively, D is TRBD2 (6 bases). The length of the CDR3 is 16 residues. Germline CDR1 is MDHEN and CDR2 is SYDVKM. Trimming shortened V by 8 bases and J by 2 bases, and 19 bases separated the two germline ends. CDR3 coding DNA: TGTGCCAGCTCCCCGAATAGCGGAACTACCAAAAACATTCAGTACTTC. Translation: CASSPNSGTTKNIQYF.

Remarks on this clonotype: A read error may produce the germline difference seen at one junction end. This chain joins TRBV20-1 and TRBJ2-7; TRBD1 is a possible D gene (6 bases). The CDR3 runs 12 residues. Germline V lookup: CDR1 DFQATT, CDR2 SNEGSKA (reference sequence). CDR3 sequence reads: CGATTGRSEQYF. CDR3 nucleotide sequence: TGCGGTGCTACCACAGGGCGATCCGAGCAGTACTTC.

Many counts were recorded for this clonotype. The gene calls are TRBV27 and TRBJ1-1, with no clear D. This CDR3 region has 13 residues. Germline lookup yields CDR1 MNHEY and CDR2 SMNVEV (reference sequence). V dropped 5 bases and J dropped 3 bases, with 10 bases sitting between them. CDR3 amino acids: CASSNWFDTEAFF. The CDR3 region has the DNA TGTGCCAGCAGTAACTGGTTCGACACTGAAGCTTTCTTT.

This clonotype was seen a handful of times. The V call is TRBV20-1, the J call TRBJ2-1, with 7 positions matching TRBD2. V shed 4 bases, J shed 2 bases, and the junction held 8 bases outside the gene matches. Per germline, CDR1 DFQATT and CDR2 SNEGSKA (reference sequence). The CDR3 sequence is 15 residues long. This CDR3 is CSATTGGRAYNEQFF. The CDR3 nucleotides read TGCAGTGCTACCACCGGTGGGAGGGCCTACAATGAGCAGTTCTTC.

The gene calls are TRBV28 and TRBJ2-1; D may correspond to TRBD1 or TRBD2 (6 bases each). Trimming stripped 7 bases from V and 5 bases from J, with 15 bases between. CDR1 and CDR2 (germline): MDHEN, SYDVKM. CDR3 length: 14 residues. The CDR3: CASTQPGANNEQFF. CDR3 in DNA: TGTGCCAGCACCCAACCGGGGGCCAACAATGAGCAGTTCTTC.

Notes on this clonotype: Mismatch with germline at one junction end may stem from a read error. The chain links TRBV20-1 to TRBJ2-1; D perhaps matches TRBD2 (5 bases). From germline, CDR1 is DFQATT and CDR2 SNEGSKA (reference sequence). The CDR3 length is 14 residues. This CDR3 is CSARDGIRINERFF. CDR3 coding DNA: TGCAGTGCCAGAGACGGGATTAGGATTAATGAGCGGTTCTTC.

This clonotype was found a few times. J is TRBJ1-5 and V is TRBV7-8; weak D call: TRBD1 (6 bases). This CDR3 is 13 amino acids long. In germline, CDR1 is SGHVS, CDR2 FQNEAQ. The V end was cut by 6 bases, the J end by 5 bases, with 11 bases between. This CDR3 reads CASSSRGHQPQHF. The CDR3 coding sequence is TGTGCCAGCAGTAGCCGGGGGCATCAGCCCCAGCATTTT.

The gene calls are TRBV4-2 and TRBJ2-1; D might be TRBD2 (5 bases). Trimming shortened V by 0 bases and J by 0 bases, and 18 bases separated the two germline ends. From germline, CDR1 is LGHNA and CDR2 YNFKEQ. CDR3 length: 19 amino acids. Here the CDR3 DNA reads TGTGCCAGCAGCCAAGATCCCTACTTGGGCGGGTTCTCCTACAATGAGCAGTTCTTC. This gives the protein CASSQDPYLGGFSYNEQFF.

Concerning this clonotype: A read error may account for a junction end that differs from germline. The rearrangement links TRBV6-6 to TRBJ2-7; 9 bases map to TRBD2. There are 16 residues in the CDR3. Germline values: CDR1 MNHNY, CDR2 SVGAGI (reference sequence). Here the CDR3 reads CAGSYAWGLAGYEQYF. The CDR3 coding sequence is TGTGCCGGCAGTTACGCTTGGGGGCTAGCGGGATACGAGCAGTACTTC.

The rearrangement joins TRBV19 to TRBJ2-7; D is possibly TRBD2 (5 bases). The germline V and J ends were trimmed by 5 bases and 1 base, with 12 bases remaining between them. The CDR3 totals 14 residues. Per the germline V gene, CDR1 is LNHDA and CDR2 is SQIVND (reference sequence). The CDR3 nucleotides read TGTGCCAGTAGTCCGCGGATAGCGTCCTACGAGCAGTACTTC. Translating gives CASSPRIASYEQYF.

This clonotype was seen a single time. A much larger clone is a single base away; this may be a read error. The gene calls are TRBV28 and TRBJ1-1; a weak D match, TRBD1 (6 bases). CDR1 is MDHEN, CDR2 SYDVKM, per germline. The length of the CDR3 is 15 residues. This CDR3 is CASTSGQPWNTESFF. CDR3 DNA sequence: TGTGCCAGCACCTCCGGACAGCCCTGGAACACTGAATCTTTCTTT.

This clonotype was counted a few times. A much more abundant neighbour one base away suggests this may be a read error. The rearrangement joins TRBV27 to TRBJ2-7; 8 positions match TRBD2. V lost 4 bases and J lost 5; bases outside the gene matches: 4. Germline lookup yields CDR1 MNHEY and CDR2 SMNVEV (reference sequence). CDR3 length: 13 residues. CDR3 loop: CASSWTGGHEQYF. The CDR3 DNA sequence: TGTGCCAGCAGTTGGACGGGAGGGCACGAGCAGTACTTC.

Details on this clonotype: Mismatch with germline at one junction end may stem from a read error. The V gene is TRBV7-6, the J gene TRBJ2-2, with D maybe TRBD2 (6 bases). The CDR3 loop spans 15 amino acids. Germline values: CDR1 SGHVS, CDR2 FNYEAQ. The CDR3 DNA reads TGTGTCAGCAGCTTTGGGACTGCCTACACCGGGGAGCTGTTTTTT. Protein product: CVSSFGTAYTGELFF.

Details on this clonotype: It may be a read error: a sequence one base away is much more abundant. CDR3: CASTPTPPIRDSYYEQYF. The CDR3 DNA reads as TGTGCCAGCACCCCAACCCCCCCGATAAGGGACAGCTACTACGAGCAGTACTTC. The gene calls are TRBV7-2 and TRBJ2-7; 7 bases map to TRBD1. Germline CDR1 reads SGHTA; CDR2 reads FQGNSA. CDR3 size: 18 residues. V shed 7 bases, J shed 3 bases, and the junction held 21 bases outside the gene matches.

The CDR3 reads CSARGAGSYEQYF. The CDR3 DNA reads as TGCAGTGCTAGAGGGGCAGGCTCCTACGAGCAGTACTTC. V gene TRBV20-1 combines with J gene TRBJ2-7; no definite D call. Trimming took 1 base from V and 0 from J, leaving 7 bases between them. Germline V CDR1 and CDR2: DFQATT, SNEGSKA (reference sequence). There are 13 residues in the CDR3.

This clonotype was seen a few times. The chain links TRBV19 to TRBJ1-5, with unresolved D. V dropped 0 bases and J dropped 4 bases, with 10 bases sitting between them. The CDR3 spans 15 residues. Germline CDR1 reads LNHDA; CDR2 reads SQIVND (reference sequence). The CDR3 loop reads CASSIDGSLNQPQHF. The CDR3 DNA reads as TGTGCCAGTAGTATAGATGGGTCCCTAAATCAGCCCCAGCATTTT.

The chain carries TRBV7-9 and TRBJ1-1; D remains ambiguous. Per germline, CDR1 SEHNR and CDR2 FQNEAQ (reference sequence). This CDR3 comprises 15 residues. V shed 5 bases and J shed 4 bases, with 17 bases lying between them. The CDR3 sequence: CASSRSMVMSTEAFF. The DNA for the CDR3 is TGTGCCAGCAGCCGATCCATGGTGATGAGCACTGAAGCTTTCTTT.

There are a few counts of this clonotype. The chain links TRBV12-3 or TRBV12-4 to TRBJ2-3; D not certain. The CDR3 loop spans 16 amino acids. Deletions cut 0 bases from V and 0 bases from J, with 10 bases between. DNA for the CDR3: TGTGCCAGCAGTTTAGCTGGGCGGCCTAGCACAGATACGCAGTATTTT. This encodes CASSLAGRPSTDTQYF.

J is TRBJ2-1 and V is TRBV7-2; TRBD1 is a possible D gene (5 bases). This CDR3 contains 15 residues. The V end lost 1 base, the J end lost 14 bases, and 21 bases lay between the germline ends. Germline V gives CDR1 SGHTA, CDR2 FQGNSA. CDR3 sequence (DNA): TGTGCCAGCAGCTTAGACCCAGCTCCTAGGGGCCTAGAGTTCTTC. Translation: CASSLDPAPRGLEFF.

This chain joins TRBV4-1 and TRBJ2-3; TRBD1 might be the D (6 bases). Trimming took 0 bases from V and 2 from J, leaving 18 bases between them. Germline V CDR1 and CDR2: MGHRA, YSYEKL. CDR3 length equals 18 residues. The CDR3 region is CASSQDGQSGVYTDTQYF. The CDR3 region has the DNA TGCGCCAGCAGCCAAGATGGACAGTCCGGGGTATACACAGATACGCAGTATTTT.